The 8 T cell receptor beta chains reported below all come from one sample, sequenced in a study of vaccination and CD4 T cells after COVID-19. The treatment is: approximately nine-day PBMC culture with coronavirus spike peptide pools or control peptides (ViraFEST assay). These receptors lack a known antigen. Sequence data for DNA of cultured CD4+ T cells were generated by the Oncomine TCR Beta short-read assay. From the PCR reads, TCRdb called clonotypes with MiXCR, one entry per CDR3 protein. There are 9,500 to 15,000 distinct CDR3 sequences in the sample; 59% occur only once, and roughly 14% lies in the top ten. The sample taken for sequencing was CD4+ T cells from blood, cultured in vitro. The receptors here all came from a human donor who had recovered from COVID-19.

This clonotype was observed a few times. The chain carries TRBV7-3 and TRBJ2-5, with a possible D match to TRBD2 (5 bases). The CDR3 is 15 amino acids. Between the trimmed V and J ends, which lost 5 bases and 1 base, there was a span of 14 bases. Germline CDR1 SGHTA, CDR2 FQGTGA. The CDR3: CASSLLGSGQETQYF. CDR3 sequence (DNA): TGTGCCAGCAGCCTATTGGGGAGCGGCCAAGAGACCCAGTACTTC. The whole variable domain, remainder taken from reference TRBV7-3 and TRBJ2-5, is GAGVSQTPSNKVTEKGKYVELRCDPISGHTALYWYRQSLGQGPEFLIYFQGTGAADDSGLPNDRFFAVRPEGSVSTLKIQRTERGDSAVYLCASSLLGSGQETQYFGPGTRLLVL.

The rearrangement joins TRBV6-2 or TRBV6-3 to TRBJ2-5; maybe TRBD2 (7 bases). V was shortened by 6 bases and J by 2 bases, with 25 bases between the two germline ends. CDR1 MNHEY and CDR2 SVGEGT come from the germline V gene. This CDR3 comprises 18 residues. CDR3 in amino acids: CASSQTGFRTREQETQYF. CDR3 in DNA: TGTGCCAGCAGCCAAACAGGGTTTAGGACTAGGGAGCAAGAGACCCAGTACTTC.

J is TRBJ2-5 and V is TRBV7-2, with a weak D call TRBD2 (5 bases). Trimming shortened V by 3 bases and J by 0 bases, and 8 bases separated the two germline ends. Germline loops: CDR1 SGHTA, CDR2 FQGNSA. CDR3 length: 14 amino acids. In DNA, the CDR3 is TGTGCCAGCAGCTTTAAAGCGGACCAAGAGACCCAGTACTTC. It translates to CASSFKADQETQYF. The complete variable domain, with remaining parts taken from reference TRBV7-2 and TRBJ2-5, reads GAGVSQSPSNKVTEKGKDVELRCDPISGHTALYWYRQSLGQGLEFLIYFQGNSAPDKSGLPSDRFSAERTGGSVSTLTIQRTQQEDSAVYLCASSFKADQETQYFGPGTRLLVL.

V is TRBV7-3 and J is TRBJ1-1, with 7 bases that match TRBD1. This CDR3 is built from 14 residues. Germline V lookup: CDR1 SGHTA, CDR2 FQGTGA. J was trimmed by 4 bases and V by 6 bases; bases with no gene match: 8. The CDR3 nucleotides read TGTGCCAGCAGGCGTACAGGGGCGGCCACTGAAGCTTTCTTT. Its translation: CASRRTGAATEAFF.

V and J are TRBV11-2 and TRBJ2-7, with a weak D call TRBD2 (5 bases). The V end was cut by 1 base, the J end by 2 bases, with 12 bases between. Germline CDR1 is SGHAT and CDR2 is FQNNGV. The CDR3 has 15 residues. CDR3 sequence reads: CASSLGSGVTYEQYF. Written as DNA, the CDR3 is TGTGCCAGCAGCTTAGGATCCGGGGTCACCTACGAGCAGTACTTC.

The chain has TRBV29-1 and TRBJ1-1; D call uncertain. Between the trimmed V and J ends, which lost 1 base and 3 bases, there was a span of 6 bases. This CDR3 region has 12 residues. Germline lookup yields CDR1 SQVTM and CDR2 ANQGSEA. The CDR3, as DNA: TGCAGCGTTGAAGTCGAGTACACTGAAGCTTTCTTT. Amino acids: CSVEVEYTEAFF.

This clonotype has only a few counts. This chain joins TRBV20-1 and TRBJ2-3; TRBD2 matches at 7 bases. This CDR3 is built from 15 residues. Per germline, CDR1 DFQATT and CDR2 SNEGSKA (reference sequence). J gave up 2 bases and V 1 base, and 6 bases lay outside the gene matches. CDR3 sequence (DNA): TGCAGTGCTAGAGCGAGCGGGACGCCCACAGATACGCAGTATTTT. Its protein is CSARASGTPTDTQYF.

This rearrangement joins TRBV6-2 or TRBV6-3 to TRBJ2-1; 9 nucleotides align to TRBD2. The CDR3 loop spans 15 amino acids. Germline V CDR1 and CDR2: MNHEY, SVGEGT. V lost 6 bases and J lost 4; bases outside the gene matches: 7. DNA for the CDR3: TGTGCCAGCAGCCCCCTAGCGGGACCTTACAATGAGCAGTTCTTC. This codes for CASSPLAGPYNEQFF.